One sample yielded the 22 T cell receptor beta chains listed below, sequenced in a study of shared clonotypes between healthy human individuals. Some clones are missing from TCRdb's copy, which holds only in-frame ones; the method was immunoSEQ multiplex PCR. The repertoire has some 1.5 million clones, roughly 96% of them found once; the top ten carry roughly 1.2%. Sequences were obtained from naive CD4+ T cells sorted from blood. The subset is: CD45RA+ positively selected. The source is a man between 25 and 39 years old in good health.

V gene TRBV28 combines with J gene TRBJ1-4, with a tentative D call TRBD1 (6 bases). V was shortened by 5 bases and J by 0 bases, with 13 bases between the two germline ends. The CDR3 runs to 16 residues. The germline V gene has CDR1 MDHEN and CDR2 SYDVKM. This chain's CDR3 is CASSGNRAPTNEKLFF. CDR3 bases: TGTGCCAGCAGTGGGAACAGGGCTCCAACTAATGAAAAACTGTTTTTT.

This clone was found once. The CDR3 loop is CASSLTIMLDLSGANVLTF. The DNA of the CDR3 is TGTGCCAGCAGCTTAACTATTATGCTGGATCTCTCTGGGGCCAACGTCCTGACTTTC. The chain has TRBV7-2 and TRBJ2-6; D call uncertain. The germline CDR1 and CDR2 sequences are SGHTA and FQGNSA. The CDR3 is 19 amino acids. Trimming pared 2 bases from V and 0 bases from J, leaving 17 bases between.

This chain uses TRBV6-1 with TRBJ1-2; D not certain. CDR1 and CDR2 from the germline V gene are MNHNS and SASEGT. Deletions cut 4 bases from V and 8 bases from J, with 8 bases between. This CDR3 is built from 11 residues. CDR3 sequence: CASSVGVGYTF. The CDR3 DNA reads as TGTGCCAGCAGTGTCGGGGTCGGCTACACCTTC.

On this clone itself: Other DNA sequences in this sample translate to the same CDR3. The chain joins TRBV6-1 to TRBJ2-2; no firm D call. The CDR3 runs to 14 residues. The V end was cut by 4 bases, the J end by 1 base, with 7 bases between. Germline assignment: CDR1 MNHNS and CDR2 SASEGT. CDR3 DNA: TGTGCCAGCAGTGGTTTGGGGAACACCGGGGAGCTGTTTTTT. This codes for CASSGLGNTGELFF.

The chain recombines TRBV7-9 with TRBJ2-7; D possibly corresponds to TRBD1 (7 bases). CDR1 is SEHNR and CDR2 is FQNEAQ in the germline V gene (reference sequence). The V gene lost 8 bases and the J gene lost 5 bases, with 22 bases spanning the gap. The CDR3 runs to 15 residues. The CDR3 loop is CASQGGRLLPHEQYF. The CDR3 DNA reads TGTGCCAGCCAGGGGGGACGCCTCTTGCCCCACGAGCAGTACTTC.

A few counts support this clone. The chain carries TRBV2 and TRBJ1-5; 7 nucleotides line up with TRBD1. V lost 6 bases and J lost 3; bases outside the gene matches: 2. The CDR3 totals 13 residues. Germline CDR1 is SNHLY and CDR2 is FYNNEI. The CDR3 spells CASSTGDNQPQHF. DNA for the CDR3: TGTGCCAGCAGCACAGGGGACAATCAGCCCCAGCATTTT.

The chain employs TRBV9 and TRBJ1-1, with D tentatively TRBD1 (5 bases). The V end lost 0 bases, the J end lost 6 bases, and 12 bases lay between the germline ends. CDR3 length equals 14 residues. The germline V gene has CDR1 SGDLS and CDR2 YYNGEE. The CDR3, as DNA: TGTGCCAGCAGCGTAGGGAACCCGGGGGCTGAAGCTTTCTTT. Encoded protein: CASSVGNPGAEAFF.

As for this clone: Other DNA variants within this sample encode the same CDR3. The chain has TRBV7-9 and TRBJ1-5; D is uncertain. The CDR3 length is 13 residues. CDR1 is SEHNR, CDR2 FQNEAQ, per germline (reference sequence). V shed 3 bases and J shed 5 bases, with 8 bases lying between them. CDR3 in DNA: TGTGCCAGCAGCTTTCGGGTTGATCAGCCCCAGCATTTT. Residues: CASSFRVDQPQHF.

This clone was recorded only once. The rearrangement links TRBV6-5 to TRBJ2-1; 10 bases line up with TRBD2. The CDR3 length is 12 residues. CDR1 is MNHEY and CDR2 is SVGAGI in the germline V gene. V lost 7 bases and J lost 10; bases outside the gene matches: 4. This chain's CDR3 is CASTGLALEQFF. CDR3 DNA: TGTGCCAGCACGGGACTAGCGTTAGAGCAGTTCTTC.

The chain recombines TRBV7-8 with TRBJ2-6; 8 bases match TRBD1. The CDR3 runs 19 residues. Germline V gene data show CDR1 as SGHVS and CDR2 as FQNEAQ. Trimming took 5 bases from V and 0 from J; bases not matched to a gene: 12. CDR3 coding DNA: TGTGCCAGCAGCAAGGACAGGGTCTTCTCCGACTCTGGGGCCAACGTCCTGACTTTC. Protein product: CASSKDRVFSDSGANVLTF.

The chain uses TRBV7-3 and TRBJ2-5, with a possible D match to TRBD1 (5 bases). Germline V gene sequence: CDR1 SGHTA, CDR2 FQGTGA. With 5 bases removed from V and 4 bases from J, the gap between germline ends came to 11 bases. The CDR3 has 13 residues. Written as DNA, the CDR3 is TGTGCCAGCAGCGCCTGGCAGGGAGAGACCCAGTACTTC. It specifies CASSAWQGETQYF.

V is TRBV6-5 and J is TRBJ1-2; D gene unclear. With 4 bases removed from V and 1 base from J, the gap between germline ends came to 10 bases. CDR1 is MNHEY, CDR2 SVGAGI, per germline. There are 14 residues in the CDR3. The CDR3 sequence: CASSLRRDNYGYTF. The CDR3 coding sequence is TGTGCCAGCAGTTTGAGGCGGGATAACTATGGCTACACCTTC.

This clone was observed once. The gene calls are TRBV6-1 and TRBJ1-3, with D uncertain. The ends were cut back, 6 bases at V and 0 bases at J, with 9 bases in the middle. This CDR3 region has 14 residues. Germline V CDR1 and CDR2: MNHNS, SASEGT. CDR3 in DNA: TGTGCCAGCAGGGGGTTCGACTCTGGAAACACCATATATTTT. Its protein product is CASRGFDSGNTIYF.

This chain uses TRBV29-1 with TRBJ2-3; 8 nucleotides line up with TRBD2. Trimming at V came to 6 bases and at J to 7 bases, leaving 21 bases not matched to a gene. Looked up from germline, CDR1 is SQVTM and CDR2 is ANQGSEA. The CDR3 spans 17 residues. CDR3 residues: CSVRAIGTRLPPNTQYF. CDR3 nucleotides: TGCAGCGTGAGAGCCATCGGGACTAGGCTTCCTCCAAATACGCAGTATTTT.

The chain links TRBV9 to TRBJ1-1, with D possibly matching TRBD1 (5 bases). V dropped 0 bases and J dropped 6 bases, with 15 bases sitting between them. The length of the CDR3 is 15 residues. Looked up from germline, CDR1 is SGDLS and CDR2 is YYNGEE. In nucleotides, the CDR3 is TGTGCCAGCAGCGTAGGGAGCGTCGGGGCCTCTGAAGCTTTCTTT. Amino acids: CASSVGSVGASEAFF.

V usage is TRBV9 and J usage is TRBJ2-1, with D unresolved. CDR3 length: 16 amino acids. The V gene's germline CDR1 is SGDLS and CDR2 YYNGEE. V lost 4 bases and J 0 bases, leaving 14 bases between the germline ends. CDR3: CASSPSPDLSYNEQFF. Here the CDR3 DNA reads TGTGCCAGCAGCCCATCTCCCGACCTCTCCTACAATGAGCAGTTCTTC.

CDR3 sequence reads: CSVEKASSYNEQFF. The CDR3 region has the DNA TGCAGCGTTGAGAAGGCCAGCTCCTACAATGAGCAGTTCTTC. The J gene is TRBJ2-1, the V gene TRBV29-1; D gene uncertain. CDR1 SQVTM and CDR2 ANQGSEA come from the germline V gene. With 3 bases removed from V and 0 bases from J, the gap between germline ends came to 9 bases. The CDR3 extends over 14 amino acids.

This clone was recorded a few times. The genes are TRBV27 and TRBJ2-1, with D possibly matching TRBD1 (6 bases). With 5 bases removed from V and 12 bases from J, the gap between germline ends came to 17 bases. Germline V gene lookup returns CDR1 MNHEY and CDR2 SMNVEV (reference sequence). CDR3 length equals 13 residues. Written as DNA, the CDR3 is TGTGCCAGCAGTCCCATTCTCGTAGGGGGGCAGTTCTTC. Amino acid sequence: CASSPILVGGQFF.

This chain connects TRBV13 to TRBJ2-2; 12 bases align to TRBD2. This CDR3 is 17 amino acids long. The J segment lost 6 bases and the V segment lost 2 bases, leaving 7 bases of the junction unmatched. Germline-derived CDR1 and CDR2 are PRHDT and FYEKMQ (reference sequence). The CDR3 DNA sequence: TGTGCCAGCAGCTTACGGAGACTAGCGGGAGTACCCGGGGAGCTGTTTTTT. Its protein product is CASSLRRLAGVPGELFF.

The chain is built from TRBV28 and TRBJ1-1, with a tentative D call TRBD1 (6 bases). This CDR3 spans 14 amino acids. The V gene's germline CDR1 is MDHEN and CDR2 SYDVKM. With 6 bases removed from V and 1 base from J, the gap between germline ends came to 12 bases. In DNA, the CDR3 is TGTGCCAGCAGCAGGGGATCAACGAACACTGAAGCTTTCTTT. The encoded protein is CASSRGSTNTEAFF. The full variable domain, its missing parts supplied by reference TRBV28 and TRBJ1-1, is DVKVTQSSRYLVKRTGEKVFLECVQDMDHENMFWYRQDPGLGLRLIYFSYDVKMKEKGDIPEGYSVSREKKERFSLILESASTNQTSMYLCASSRGSTNTEAFFGQGTRLTVV.

J is TRBJ2-1 and V is TRBV12-2. TRBV12-2 is a pseudogene. This CDR3 contains 16 residues. For the CDR3, the DNA is TGTGCAAGTCGCTTCGACAGGGAGCGGGATCGGAATGAGCAGTTCTTC. Its protein is CASRFDRERDRNEQFF.

The chain is built from TRBV10-3 and TRBJ2-3; D is ambiguous. Trimming stripped 4 bases from V and 6 bases from J, with 8 bases between. Germline CDR1 and CDR2: ENHRY and SYGVKD. The CDR3 consists of 12 residues. The CDR3 sequence: CAISALLDTQYF. The CDR3 DNA sequence: TGTGCCATCAGTGCCCTGCTGGATACGCAGTATTTT.